These T cell receptor beta chains were read from a single sample in a study of identical twins. In TCRdb, the 5' RACE reads were re-called with MiXCR into one record per CDR3 protein. The sample shows 350,000 to 600,000 distinct CDR3 sequences, approximately 14% of them seen only once. These data were also filed under a second study, of yellow fever vaccine responses in identical twins.

Sequencing used CD4+ T cells sorted from blood. The receptors were gathered from a woman aged 18-30 years in good health. Both conserved end residues are part of each CDR3. D genes are given only for firm matches. The size field is filled for only some rows; it gives once, few, many or a size class.

J gene,clone size,D gene,V gene,CDR3 protein,CDR3 DNA
TRBJ1-1,.,.,TRBV2,CASSEKPSGTEAFF,TGTGCCAGCAGTGAAAAACCCTCGGGCACTGAAGCTTTCTTT
TRBJ2-1,.,.,TRBV7-3,CASSGGGRSSYNEQFF,TGTGCCAGCAGCGGCGGGGGCAGGAGCTCCTACAATGAGCAGTTCTTC
TRBJ2-7,.,TRBD2,TRBV4-2,CASSQDLLAGAYEQYF,TGTGCCAGCAGCCAAGATTTGCTAGCGGGAGCCTACGAGCAGTACTTC
TRBJ2-5,many,.,TRBV29-1,CSVSRETQYF,TGCAGCGTATCTAGGGAGACCCAGTACTTC
TRBJ1-6,few,.,TRBV12-3/TRBV12-4,CASSLQGPQTPLHF,TGTGCCAGCAGTTTGCAGGGGCCCCAGACACCCCTCCACTTT
TRBJ2-5,.,.,TRBV30,CAWASGRRETQYF,TGTGCCTGGGCTTCAGGGAGAAGAGAGACCCAGTACTTC
TRBJ2-1,.,TRBD1,TRBV20-1,CSARAGGDRLNNEQFF,TGCAGTGCTCGAGCCGGTGGGGACAGACTGAACAATGAGCAGTTCTTC
TRBJ2-2,.,TRBD1,TRBV30,CAWSLQGDFAGELFF,TGTGCCTGGAGTCTGCAGGGGGATTTCGCCGGGGAGCTGTTTTTT
TRBJ2-7,.,TRBD1,TRBV30,CAWSGRDRDYEQYF,TGTGCCTGGAGTGGCCGGGACAGGGATTACGAGCAGTACTTC
TRBJ2-7,few,.,TRBV7-6,CASSLVAGPTPSYEQYF,TGTGCCAGCAGCTTAGTTGCGGGTCCTACCCCTTCCTACGAGCAGTACTTC
TRBJ2-6,.,.,TRBV2,CASSDTPSGANVLTF,TGTGCCAGCAGTGATACCCCTTCTGGGGCCAACGTCCTGACTTTC
TRBJ2-3,.,.,TRBV6-1,CASSEGGGPDTQYF,TGTGCCAGCAGTGAAGGGGGAGGCCCAGATACGCAGTATTTT
TRBJ2-1,.,TRBD1,TRBV5-1,CASSLDRGTLLYNEQFF,TGCGCCAGCAGCTTGGACAGGGGGACTCTTCTATACAATGAGCAGTTCTTC
TRBJ1-5,.,.,TRBV7-8,CASSEGQRPQHF,TGTGCCAGCAGCGAGGGACAAAGGCCCCAGCATTTT
TRBJ2-2,.,.,TRBV4-2,CASSQEVSGGTGELFF,TGTGCCAGCAGCCAAGAGGTTAGCGGCGGCACCGGGGAGCTGTTTTTT
TRBJ2-3,few,TRBD1,TRBV7-6,CASSPGTGSRTDTQYF,TGTGCCAGCAGCCCTGGGACAGGCTCTCGCACAGATACGCAGTATTTT
TRBJ1-5,few,.,TRBV6-1,CASSERGLNMPQHF,TGTGCCAGCAGTGAACGGGGGCTGAATATGCCCCAGCATTTT
TRBJ2-3,.,.,TRBV28,CASSFGRSGDPRTDTQYF,TGTGCCAGCAGTTTTGGTCGTTCTGGGGATCCTCGCACAGATACGCAGTATTTT
TRBJ2-2,.,.,TRBV4-2,CASSQEGKPYTGELFF,TGTGCCAGCAGCCAGGAGGGGAAGCCCTACACCGGGGAGCTGTTTTTT
TRBJ2-7,few,TRBD1,TRBV7-8,CATTGGLGEQYF,TGTGCCACGACAGGGGGCTTGGGGGAGCAGTACTTC
TRBJ1-1,few,TRBD1,TRBV29-1,CSVEPTGGTEAFF,TGCAGCGTTGAGCCCACAGGGGGCACTGAAGCTTTCTTT
TRBJ2-3,few,TRBD2,TRBV20-1,CSAIAGGTDTQYF,TGCAGTGCAATAGCGGGAGGGACAGATACGCAGTATTTT
TRBJ2-3,.,.,TRBV5-1,CASNPVGTDTQYF,TGCGCCAGCAACCCGGTCGGCACAGATACGCAGTATTTT
TRBJ1-1,few,TRBD1,TRBV3-1,CASSLGTGGGEAFF,TGTGCCAGCAGCCTAGGGACAGGGGGCGGTGAAGCTTTCTTT
TRBJ2-3,few,TRBD1,TRBV5-1,CASSLQWDRDTQYF,TGCGCCAGCAGCCTCCAGTGGGACAGAGATACGCAGTATTTT
TRBJ2-2,.,.,TRBV5-1,CASSLTLRDTGELFF,TGCGCCAGCAGCTTGACTCTCCGGGACACCGGGGAGCTGTTTTTT
TRBJ2-7,few,TRBD2,TRBV11-2,CASSQMRRLADEQYF,TGTGCCAGCAGCCAGATGCGGAGACTAGCGGACGAGCAGTACTTC
TRBJ2-2,few,.,TRBV5-6,CASSLWLISGAGELFF,TGTGCCAGCAGCTTGTGGTTAATTTCTGGGGCCGGGGAGCTGTTTTTT
TRBJ1-5,few,TRBD1,TRBV12-3/TRBV12-4,CASRKQGGGNQPQHF,TGTGCCAGCAGAAAACAGGGGGGAGGCAATCAGCCCCAGCATTTT
TRBJ2-7,.,.,TRBV20-1,CSARPGVPGEQYF,TGCAGTGCTAGGCCGGGGGTCCCTGGCGAGCAGTACTTC
TRBJ2-1,many,.,TRBV9,CASSVGGGNLNEQFF,TGTGCCAGCAGCGTAGGGGGTGGTAACCTCAATGAGCAGTTCTTC
TRBJ2-5,few,.,TRBV25-1,CASSELTGIQETQYF,TGTGCCAGCAGTGAATTAACAGGAATACAAGAGACCCAGTACTTC
TRBJ2-1,.,TRBD2,TRBV2,CASRVAGGPYNEQFF,TGTGCCAGCAGAGTAGCGGGAGGGCCCTACAATGAGCAGTTCTTC
TRBJ2-5,few,.,TRBV20-1,CSARKVVMETQYF,TGCAGTGCTAGAAAGGTGGTGATGGAGACCCAGTACTTC
TRBJ1-5,.,.,TRBV24-1,CATSDSRGSNQPQHF,TGTGCCACCAGTGACTCCAGGGGAAGCAATCAGCCCCAGCATTTT
TRBJ2-5,.,.,TRBV3-1,CASSPMWGDEETQYF,TGTGCCAGCAGCCCCATGTGGGGGGACGAAGAGACCCAGTACTTC
TRBJ2-7,few,.,TRBV7-9,CASSSTAKRAYEQYF,TGTGCCAGCAGCTCCACAGCTAAACGAGCCTACGAGCAGTACTTC
TRBJ1-1,.,.,TRBV7-9,CASSLQGKSNTEAFF,TGTGCCAGCAGCTTACAGGGCAAATCCAACACTGAAGCTTTCTTT
TRBJ2-7,few,.,TRBV11-2,CASSLEASVFSYEQYF,TGTGCCAGCAGCTTAGAGGCGTCAGTATTCTCCTACGAGCAGTACTTC
TRBJ2-3,few,TRBD2,TRBV5-4,CASSPGTSQPTDTQYF,TGTGCCAGCAGCCCGGGGACTAGTCAACCCACAGATACGCAGTATTTT
TRBJ1-2,few,TRBD1,TRBV15,CATSRGGQGPGGYTF,TGTGCCACCAGCAGAGGAGGACAGGGACCCGGTGGCTACACCTTC
TRBJ2-1,few,.,TRBV29-1,CSVVTGKAYNEQFF,TGCAGCGTTGTTACAGGAAAGGCTTACAATGAGCAGTTCTTC
TRBJ2-3,many,.,TRBV28,CASSPGVAKQYF,TGTGCCAGCAGCCCGGGGGTAGCGAAGCAGTATTTT
TRBJ2-5,.,.,TRBV3-1,CASSQPTGAQETQYF,TGTGCCAGCAGCCAGCCAACAGGAGCCCAAGAGACCCAGTACTTC
TRBJ2-7,.,TRBD2,TRBV4-2,CASSQDRTSGEQYF,TGTGCCAGCAGCCAAGATAGGACTAGCGGCGAGCAGTACTTC
TRBJ2-7,few,TRBD1,TRBV6-2/TRBV6-3,CASNLQGATYEQYF,TGTGCCAGCAACTTACAGGGGGCCACCTACGAGCAGTACTTC
TRBJ2-7,.,.,TRBV5-4,CASTDLTGSLEQYF,TGTGCCAGCACAGACCTTACAGGGTCCCTCGAGCAGTACTTC
TRBJ2-1,many,TRBD1,TRBV7-9,CASSFWDRGVVEQFF,TGTGCCAGCAGCTTCTGGGACAGGGGTGTGGTTGAGCAGTTCTTC
TRBJ2-2,.,.,TRBV7-2,CASTLKQGNGELFF,TGTGCCAGCACCCTAAAGCAGGGGAATGGGGAGCTGTTTTTT
TRBJ1-2,.,.,TRBV15,CATSLSNYGYTF,TGTGCCACCAGCTTATCTAACTATGGCTACACCTTC